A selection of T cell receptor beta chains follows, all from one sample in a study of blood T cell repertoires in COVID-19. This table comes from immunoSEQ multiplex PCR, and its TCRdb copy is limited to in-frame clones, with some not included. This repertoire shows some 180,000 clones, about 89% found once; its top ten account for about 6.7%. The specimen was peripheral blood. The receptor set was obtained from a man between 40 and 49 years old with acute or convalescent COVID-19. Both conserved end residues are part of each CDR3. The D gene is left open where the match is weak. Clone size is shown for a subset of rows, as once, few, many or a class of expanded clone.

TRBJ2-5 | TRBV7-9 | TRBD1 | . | TGTGCCAGCAGCTTAGACGACAGGGACCAAGAGACCCAGTACTTC | CASSLDDRDQETQYF
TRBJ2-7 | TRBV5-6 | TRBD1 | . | TGTGCCAGTACAGGGGGTAGCTCCTACGAGCAGTACTTC | CASTGGSSYEQYF
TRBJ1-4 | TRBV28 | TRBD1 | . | TGTGCCAGCAGTTTACCCGGGACAGGCCCTCTACGCTATGAAAAACTGTTTTTT | CASSLPGTGPLRYEKLFF
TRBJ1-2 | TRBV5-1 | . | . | TGCGCCAGCAGCTTCGGGGGAAACTATGGCTACACCTTC | CASSFGGNYGYTF
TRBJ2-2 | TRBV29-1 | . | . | TGCAGCGCCGACAGTAACACCGGGGAGCTGTTTTTT | CSADSNTGELFF
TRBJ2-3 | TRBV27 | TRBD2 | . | TGTGCCAGCAGTTTATTGCGGGGGGGCCCAGATACGCAGTATTTT | CASSLLRGGPDTQYF
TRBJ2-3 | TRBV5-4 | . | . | TGTGCCAGCAGCTTGATCGGGGGGCCCACAGATACGCAGTATTTT | CASSLIGGPTDTQYF
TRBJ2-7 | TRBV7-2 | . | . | TGTGCCAGCAGCCCCGGGGGTAGCTCCTACGAGCAGTACTTC | CASSPGGSSYEQYF
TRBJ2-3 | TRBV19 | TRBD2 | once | TGTGCCAGTAGTATACTAGCGGGGGCTAGCACAGATACGCAGTATTTT | CASSILAGASTDTQYF
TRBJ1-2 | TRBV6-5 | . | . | TGTGCCAGCAGCACCTATTTCGGCTATGGCTACACCTTC | CASSTYFGYGYTF
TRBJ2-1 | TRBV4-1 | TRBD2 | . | TGCGCCAGCAGCCAAGAAGGGCGGGGGACTCTTAGCAATGAGCAGTTCTTC | CASSQEGRGTLSNEQFF
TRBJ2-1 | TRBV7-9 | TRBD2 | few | TGTGCCAGCAGCACAGGACTAGCGGGGTTCGCGGATGAGCAGTTCTTC | CASSTGLAGFADEQFF
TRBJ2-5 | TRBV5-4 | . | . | TGTGCCATCTCCCCGGAGATTCAAGAGACCCAGTACTTC | CAISPEIQETQYF
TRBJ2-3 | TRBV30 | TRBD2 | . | TGTGCCTGGAGTGCGGGGGGGGGAGATACGCAGTATTTT | CAWSAGGGDTQYF
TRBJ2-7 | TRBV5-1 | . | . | TGCGCCAGCAGCTCGCTGAGCTCCTACGAGCAGTACTTC | CASSSLSSYEQYF
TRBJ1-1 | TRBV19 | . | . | TGTGCCAGTAGTCCCTTAGGAGACAGGCTGAACACTGAAGCTTTCTTT | CASSPLGDRLNTEAFF
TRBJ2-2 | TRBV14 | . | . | TGTGCCAGCAGCCAAGATTCAGCGAGGGAGCTGTTTTTT | CASSQDSARELFF